These 17 T cell receptor beta chains share one sample of origin, sequenced in a study of cytomegalovirus exposure and HLA in healthy donors. PCR used 60 Vbeta primers and 13 Jbeta primers. Measured with immunoSEQ multiplex PCR; TCRdb has only the in-frame clones, and not every one. The sample comprises approximately 200,000 clones, 79% of which are singletons, and approximately 1.4% rests with the top ten. Sequenced: PBMCs. The receptors here all came from a girl aged 5-17 years in good health and CMV-seropositive.

The chain combines TRBV9 with TRBJ2-2, with 7 bases fitting TRBD2. Trimming took 4 bases from V and 0 from J; bases not matched to a gene: 3. The CDR3 contains 15 residues. Per the germline V gene, CDR1 is SGDLS and CDR2 is YYNGEE. The CDR3 DNA reads as TGTGCCAGCAGCCCCCGGGGGGCGAACACCGGGGAGCTGTTTTTT. Residues: CASSPRGANTGELFF.

The chain carries TRBV9 and TRBJ2-2, with D perhaps matching TRBD2 (6 bases). Per the germline V gene, CDR1 is SGDLS and CDR2 is YYNGEE. This CDR3 has 14 amino acids. The V end was cut by 3 bases, the J end by 8 bases, with 14 bases between. The DNA for the CDR3 is TGTGCCAGCAGCGACGCGGGATCTCGAGGGGAGCTGTTTTTT. The encoded protein is CASSDAGSRGELFF.

This clone has only one observation. The chain has TRBV30 and TRBJ2-7; D not resolved. Germline V CDR1 and CDR2: GTSNPN, SVGIG (reference sequence). The CDR3 length is 11 residues. The V gene lost 2 bases and the J gene lost 3 bases, with 5 bases spanning the gap. The chain's CDR3 is CAWSPLYEQYF. The DNA of the CDR3 is TGTGCCTGGAGTCCCCTCTACGAGCAGTACTTC. The full variable domain, its missing parts supplied by reference TRBV30 and TRBJ2-7, is SQTIHQWPATLVQPVGSPLSLECTVEGTSNPNLYWYRQAAGRGLQLLFYSVGIGQISSEVPQNLSASRPQDRQFILSSKKLLLSDSGFYLCAWSPLYEQYFGPGTRLTVT.

This chain uses TRBV6-5 with TRBJ2-1; weak D call: TRBD1 (5 bases). Germline CDR1 and CDR2: MNHEY and SVGAGI. The CDR3 loop spans 15 amino acids. V lost 2 bases to trimming and J lost 4 bases, with 12 bases between them. The CDR3 nucleotides are TGTGCCAGCAGTTACGGGTGGGGCCAATACAATGAGCAGTTCTTC. Its translation is CASSYGWGQYNEQFF.

This clone was seen just once. The J gene is TRBJ2-7, the V gene TRBV6-5, with 7 bases fitting TRBD1. The CDR3 contains 15 residues. The V gene's germline CDR1 is MNHEY and CDR2 SVGAGI. The V and J ends lost 0 bases and 3 bases, in that order; junction bases with no gene match: 5. In DNA form, the CDR3 reads TGTGCCAGCAGTTACTCGTGGACAGGAGACTACGAGCAGTACTTC. Translation gives CASSYSWTGDYEQYF.

In its sample, this clone is medium-sized. This rearrangement joins TRBV7-2 to TRBJ2-1; 10 bases are a match to TRBD2. This CDR3 has 16 amino acids. CDR1 is SGHTA and CDR2 is FQGNSA in the germline V gene. The trim removed 4 bases at V and 4 bases at J, leaving 7 bases unmatched. CDR3 nucleotides: TGTGCCAGCAGCTCCTTAGCGGGGGGAACTTACAATGAGCAGTTCTTC. This sequence encodes CASSSLAGGTYNEQFF.

This chain joins TRBV5-4 and TRBJ2-3; TRBD2 agrees at 7 bases. The V gene's germline CDR1 is SGHNT and CDR2 YYREEE (reference sequence). This CDR3 has 15 residues. V gave up 4 bases and J gave up 5 bases; unmatched junction bases: 10. CDR3 coding DNA: TGTGCCAGCAGCGCCGGTGGGGGGGATAAAGATACGCAGTATTTT. It specifies CASSAGGGDKDTQYF.

The genes are TRBV11-2 and TRBJ1-4, with D unclear. The CDR3 contains 12 residues. Germline lookup yields CDR1 SGHAT and CDR2 FQNNGV. The V end was cut by 11 bases, the J end by 5 bases, with 12 bases between. The CDR3 loop is CASKEVNEKLFF. Written as DNA, the CDR3 is TGTGCCTCTAAGGAGGTGAATGAAAAACTGTTTTTT. Variable domain in full (rest from reference TRBV11-2 and TRBJ1-4): EAGVAQSPRYKIIEKRQSVAFWCNPISGHATLYWYQQILGQGPKLLIQFQNNGVVDDSQLPKDRFSAERLKGVDSTLKIQPAKLEDSAVYLCASKEVNEKLFFGSGTQLSVL.

The chain uses TRBV6-5 and TRBJ1-2; TRBD1 might be the D (6 bases). V lost 6 bases to trimming and J lost 5 bases, with 16 bases between them. Per the germline V gene, CDR1 is MNHEY and CDR2 is SVGAGI. The CDR3 covers 14 residues. Here the CDR3 DNA reads TGTGCCAGCAGGGACAGCCATTTTTATTATGGCTACACCTTC. This codes for CASRDSHFYYGYTF.

About this clone itself: This same CDR3 is encoded by further DNA sequences in the sample. The chain couples TRBV4-1 to TRBJ2-5; the match to TRBD2 covers 7 bases. The germline V gene encodes CDR1 MGHRA and CDR2 YSYEKL. The trim removed 0 bases at V and 1 base at J, leaving 2 bases unmatched. There are 15 residues in the CDR3. The DNA for the CDR3 is TGCGCCAGCAGCCAAGAAGGCGGGGGCCAAGAGACCCAGTACTTC. It is translated as CASSQEGGGQETQYF.

The chain combines TRBV6-5 with TRBJ2-7; perhaps TRBD1 as D (6 bases). Trimming cost V 0 bases and J 6 bases, with 9 bases left between them. This CDR3 contains 13 residues. CDR1 MNHEY and CDR2 SVGAGI come from the germline V gene. The CDR3 loop reads CASSYSAGAEQYF. CDR3 bases: TGTGCCAGCAGTTACTCCGCAGGGGCCGAGCAGTACTTC.

The J gene is TRBJ1-6, the V gene TRBV11-2, with TRBD1 matching 9 bases. Per the germline V gene, CDR1 is SGHAT and CDR2 is FQNNGV. Trimming cost V 4 bases and J 9 bases; bases outside gene matches: 10. The CDR3 has 16 amino acids. CDR3 DNA: TGTGCCAGCAGCTCCCCCGGGGACAGGGTATCTTCACCCCTCCACTTT. Its translation is CASSSPGDRVSSPLHF.

The CDR3, as DNA: TGTGCCAGCTCAGACACAGGGGCCTATGGCTACACCTTC. This translates into CASSDTGAYGYTF. The rearrangement joins TRBV18 to TRBJ1-2; 7 bases are a match to TRBD1. This CDR3 has 13 residues. CDR1 KGHSH and CDR2 LQKENI come from the germline V gene. V gave up 5 bases and J gave up 4 bases; unmatched junction bases: 4.

The V call is TRBV6-5, the J call TRBJ1-4, with D tentatively TRBD1 (6 bases). V lost 0 bases and J lost 6, with 11 bases in between. CDR3 length equals 15 residues. Germline V CDR1 and CDR2: MNHEY, SVGAGI. The CDR3 is CASSYSGTPDEKLFF. CDR3 coding DNA: TGTGCCAGCAGTTACTCGGGGACACCTGATGAAAAACTGTTTTTT.

This clone turned up a few times. V gene TRBV12-5 combines with J gene TRBJ1-6; 8 nucleotides agree with TRBD1. V lost 3 bases to trimming and J lost 10 bases; unmatched junction nucleotides: 5. The V gene's germline CDR1 is LGHNT and CDR2 FRNRAP. This CDR3 has 14 residues. CDR3 loop: CASGFGQGGSPLHF. In DNA, the CDR3 is TGTGCTAGTGGTTTTGGACAGGGAGGGTCACCCCTCCACTTT.

The CDR3 sequence: CASSYQTASQSPLHF. The CDR3 region has the DNA TGTGCCAGCAGTTACCAGACAGCTTCCCAATCACCCCTCCACTTT. V and J are TRBV6-6 and TRBJ1-6, with D possibly TRBD1 on 5 matching bases. This CDR3 is built from 15 residues. V lost 2 bases and J lost 10, with 15 bases in between. CDR1 MNHNY and CDR2 SVGAGI come from the germline V gene (reference sequence).

J is TRBJ2-7 and V is TRBV11-3; D is perhaps TRBD1 (5 bases). Germline V CDR1 and CDR2: SGHNT, YENEEA. V was clipped by 1 base and J by 2 bases, with 9 bases between them. The CDR3 totals 14 residues. The CDR3 bases are TGTGCCAGCAGCTTAGGGGGCCAAACCTACGAGCAGTACTTC. Its protein product is CASSLGGQTYEQYF.